Below, 23 T cell receptor beta chains from the same sample are listed, as sequenced in a study of CD8+ T cells in alopecia areata. Treatment here: oral pan-JAK inhibitor, 5-10 mg twice daily. Isolated RNA was reverse transcribed into cDNA used as the sequencing template. Sequenced by immunoSEQ multiplex PCR; TCRdb stores in-frame clones only, minus some. The profile covers about 160,000 clones, with 50% to 70% appearing a single time and around 0.9% taken by the ten largest. Source: CD4+ T cells sorted from blood, taken at week 4, from a patient treated with tofacitinib. The receptor source for this set is a human donor with alopecia areata.

The CDR3 DNA reads as TGTGCCAGCAGTTCGAGACAGGACTATGGCTACACCTTC. Its protein is CASSSRQDYGYTF. This rearrangement joins TRBV6-5 to TRBJ1-2, with a weak D call TRBD1 (6 bases). The CDR3 contains 13 residues. The V gene lost 4 bases and the J gene lost 3 bases, with 9 bases spanning the gap. Germline V gene lookup returns CDR1 MNHEY and CDR2 SVGAGI.

V and J are TRBV29-1 and TRBJ1-2, with TRBD1 as a possible D gene (6 bases). CDR1 and CDR2 from the germline V gene are SQVTM and ANQGSEA. The CDR3 totals 11 residues. V lost 4 bases, J lost 8 bases, and 11 bases lay in between. The CDR3 nucleotides are TGCAGCGTTGGGGAGGGGACAGGCTACACCTTC. Protein: CSVGEGTGYTF.

The V and J genes are TRBV2 and TRBJ2-7, with D unclear. Looked up from germline, CDR1 is SNHLY and CDR2 is FYNNEI. Trimming took off 1 base at V and 6 bases at J, with 16 bases between the two ends. The CDR3 loop spans 15 amino acids. CDR3 sequence: CASSEGQEWPFEQYF. DNA for the CDR3: TGTGCCAGCAGTGAAGGGCAGGAATGGCCCTTCGAGCAGTACTTC.

The chain combines TRBV29-1 with TRBJ1-3; no clear D gene. This CDR3 has 13 residues. Germline CDR1 SQVTM, CDR2 ANQGSEA. The V and J ends lost 5 bases and 2 bases respectively, with 10 bases between them. Here the CDR3 reads CSVYEQTGNTIYF. The CDR3 DNA reads as TGCAGCGTTTATGAGCAGACTGGAAACACCATATATTTT. The full variable domain, with the rest looked up from reference TRBV29-1 and TRBJ1-3, is SAVISQKPSRDICQRGTSLTIQCQVDSQVTMMFWYRQQPGQSLTLIATANQGSEATYESGFVIDKFPISRPNLTFSTLTVSNMSPEDSSIYLCSVYEQTGNTIYFGEGSWLTVV.

This clone turned up a few times. The rearrangement links TRBV5-6 to TRBJ2-2, with D unresolved. This CDR3 contains 15 residues. Trimming shortened V by 0 bases and J by 2 bases, and 8 bases separated the two germline ends. Germline CDR1 and CDR2: SGHDT and YYEEEE. CDR3 region: CASSLGAENTGELFF. The CDR3 DNA sequence: TGTGCCAGCAGCTTGGGGGCAGAAAACACCGGGGAGCTGTTTTTT.

The CDR3 nucleotides read TGTGCCAGCAGCTTAGCGGGATCAGATACGCAGTATTTT. It specifies CASSLAGSDTQYF. The chain couples TRBV7-9 to TRBJ2-3; no reliable D call. Looked up from germline, CDR1 is SEHNR and CDR2 is FQNEAQ (reference sequence). This CDR3 spans 13 amino acids. Trimming removed 0 bases from V and 4 bases from J, with 5 bases in between.

V is TRBV5-4 and J is TRBJ2-6; no clear D gene. Trimming pared 0 bases from V and 1 base from J, leaving 5 bases between. The CDR3 is made up of 15 amino acids. CDR1 and CDR2 (germline): SGHNT, YYREEE (reference sequence). The CDR3 protein is CASSLAESGANVLTF. The DNA of the CDR3 is TGTGCCAGCAGCTTGGCTGAATCTGGGGCCAACGTCCTGACTTTC.

The genes are TRBV2 and TRBJ1-2; 7 bases line up with TRBD1. The CDR3 runs 13 residues. Germline CDR1 SNHLY, CDR2 FYNNEI. V shed 7 bases, J shed 5 bases, and the junction held 7 bases outside the gene matches. In DNA, the CDR3 is TGTGCCAGCACCAAGACAGGGTGGTATGGCTACACCTTC. Amino acid sequence: CASTKTGWYGYTF.

A remark on this clone: This sample includes further DNA sequences coding for the same CDR3. The chain combines TRBV5-1 with TRBJ2-7; 7 bases are shared with TRBD1. The CDR3 runs 13 residues. The germline CDR1 and CDR2 sequences are SGHRS and YFSETQ. V trimming: 7 bases; J trimming: 1 base; junction bases outside the gene matches: 5. This chain's CDR3 is CASRRDSSYEQYF. In nucleotides, the CDR3 is TGCGCCAGCCGAAGGGACAGTTCCTACGAGCAGTACTTC.

CDR3 nucleotide sequence: TGTGCCTGGAGTGAAACCGGGGAGCTGTTTTTT. Its protein product is CAWSETGELFF. The chain uses TRBV30 and TRBJ2-2; D not resolved. The CDR3 totals 11 residues. Looked up from germline, CDR1 is GTSNPN and CDR2 is SVGIG (reference sequence). The V and J ends lost 1 base and 5 bases respectively, with 2 bases between them. The complete variable domain, with remaining parts taken from reference TRBV30 and TRBJ2-2, reads SQTIHQWPATLVQPVGSPLSLECTVEGTSNPNLYWYRQAAGRGLQLLFYSVGIGQISSEVPQNLSASRPQDRQFILSSKKLLLSDSGFYLCAWSETGELFFGEGSRLTVL.

This chain's CDR3 is CSVTGGFPAYEQYF. As DNA, the CDR3 is TGCAGCGTCACCGGCGGGTTTCCCGCCTACGAGCAGTACTTC. V usage is TRBV29-1 and J usage is TRBJ2-7; perhaps TRBD2 as D (5 bases). Trimming removed 6 bases at V and 2 bases at J, with 17 bases between. This CDR3 has 14 amino acids. CDR1 SQVTM and CDR2 ANQGSEA come from the germline V gene.

This clone occurred once. The CDR3 coding sequence is TGTGCCTGGAAGACAGGGAGCAATCAGCCCCAGCATTTT. Translation: CAWKTGSNQPQHF. This chain uses TRBV30 with TRBJ1-5; 7 bases map to TRBD1. The V and J ends lost 4 bases and 1 base, in that order; junction bases with no gene match: 1. Germline V CDR1 and CDR2: GTSNPN, SVGIG (reference sequence). The CDR3 loop spans 13 amino acids.

The chain joins TRBV29-1 to TRBJ2-7; D unclear. The CDR3 has 14 residues. Trimming took 3 bases from V and 1 from J, leaving 13 bases between them. Germline CDR1 reads SQVTM; CDR2 reads ANQGSEA. CDR3 DNA sequence: TGCAGCGTTGATTTTTTAGGCGGATCCTACGAGCAGTACTTC. Translated, it gives CSVDFLGGSYEQYF.

V is TRBV20-1 and J is TRBJ2-4; possibly TRBD1 or TRBD2 for D (5 bases each). Per germline, CDR1 DFQATT and CDR2 SNEGSKA (reference sequence). The CDR3 length is 11 residues. V was trimmed by 3 bases and J by 8 bases, leaving 8 bases between them. CDR3 in amino acids: CSASRGDIQYF. The CDR3 region has the DNA TGCAGTGCTAGTAGGGGAGACATTCAGTACTTC.

The chain links TRBV6-5 to TRBJ1-1, with D possibly TRBD1 on 5 matching bases. V lost 0 bases, J lost 1 base, and 9 bases lay in between. Germline loops: CDR1 MNHEY, CDR2 SVGAGI. The CDR3 runs to 15 residues. The CDR3 DNA is TGTGCCAGCAGTTACTCGTATGGGGGGAACACTGAAGCTTTCTTT. This sequence encodes CASSYSYGGNTEAFF.

J is TRBJ2-7 and V is TRBV29-1, with a tentative D call TRBD1 (6 bases). This CDR3 is 15 amino acids long. Trimming took off 1 base at V and 4 bases at J, with 17 bases between the two ends. Looked up from germline, CDR1 is SQVTM and CDR2 is ANQGSEA. Here the CDR3 reads CSVEGSRGRGYEQYF. The CDR3 DNA follows: TGCAGCGTTGAAGGGTCTAGGGGCAGGGGATACGAGCAGTACTTC.

This clone has just a few counts. This chain links TRBV29-1 with TRBJ1-1; the D gene is possibly TRBD1 (6 bases). The V end lost 6 bases, the J end lost 1 base, and 18 bases lay between the germline ends. Germline loops: CDR1 SQVTM, CDR2 ANQGSEA. The CDR3 length is 15 residues. CDR3 DNA sequence: TGCAGCGTCAACCTACGGACGGACAGGAACACTGAAGCTTTCTTT. Its protein is CSVNLRTDRNTEAFF.

This sequence joins TRBV6-1 and TRBJ2-7, with a possible D match to TRBD2 (7 bases). The V and J ends lost 0 bases and 2 bases respectively, with 14 bases between them. Germline CDR1 MNHNS, CDR2 SASEGT. There are 16 residues in the CDR3. The CDR3 reads CASSEAARGGPYEQYF. The CDR3 DNA is TGTGCCAGCAGTGAAGCCGCGAGGGGGGGCCCCTACGAGCAGTACTTC.

The chain links TRBV6-1 to TRBJ1-2, with D unclear. V was clipped by 2 bases and J by 3 bases, with 10 bases between them. The CDR3 covers 14 residues. Germline CDR1 and CDR2: MNHNS and SASEGT. Here the CDR3 reads CASSERSADYGYTF. The DNA for the CDR3 is TGTGCCAGCAGTGAACGGTCGGCAGACTATGGCTACACCTTC.

The chain is built from TRBV4-3 and TRBJ1-6; possibly TRBD1 for D (5 bases). Trimming took 4 bases from V and 10 from J, leaving 14 bases between them. The germline V gene encodes CDR1 LGHNA and CDR2 YSLEER. This CDR3 has 14 amino acids. Written as DNA, the CDR3 is TGCGCCAGCAGCCGTGGGCAGGGAGGCTCACCCCTCCACTTT. Amino acid sequence: CASSRGQGGSPLHF.

This clone was picked up many times. The chain joins TRBV7-3 to TRBJ2-2, with 9 bases aligning to TRBD1. CDR1 is SGHTA, CDR2 FQGTGA, per germline. The CDR3 has 14 residues. Trimming took 6 bases from V and 3 from J; bases not matched to a gene: 2. CDR3 bases: TGTGCCAGCAGGAGGACAGGGGACACCGGGGAGCTGTTTTTT. Protein product: CASRRTGDTGELFF.

The rearrangement uses TRBV30 and TRBJ2-5, with D possibly matching TRBD1 (7 bases). V shed 0 bases and J shed 4 bases, with 9 bases lying between them. The CDR3 is made up of 13 amino acids. The germline V gene encodes CDR1 GTSNPN and CDR2 SVGIG (reference sequence). The CDR3 DNA follows: TGTGCCTGGAGTGTCCAGGGGGGAGAGACCCAGTACTTC. Translation gives CAWSVQGGETQYF.

V and J are TRBV25-1 and TRBJ1-6; D may be TRBD1 (5 bases). V was trimmed by 5 bases and J by 5 bases, leaving 10 bases between them. The length of the CDR3 is 14 residues. Germline CDR1 and CDR2: MGHDK and SYGVNS. Here the CDR3 reads CASSPSGNNSPLHF. The CDR3 nucleotides are TGTGCCAGCAGTCCATCAGGGAATAATTCACCCCTCCACTTT.